The subject of this entry is one T cell receptor (beta chain). Its antigen is currently unknown. These data come from a study of glioma-infiltrating T cells. The study's findings and limits: Tissue-blood divergence was below expectation in non-neoplastic patients, above in gliomas. Tissue and blood shared very few CDR3 sequences.

The iRepertoire nested amplicon-rescue multiplex PCR amplified TCR alpha and beta CDR3s from RNA. For one-step reverse transcription and amplification, roughly 95-450 ng of tissue mRNA or PBMC total RNA was used. TCRdb re-derived calls from the multiplex PCR reads in MiXCR, one entry per CDR3 protein. The data contain about 110,000 distinct CDR3 sequences, less than 30% of them singletons. V shed 1 base and J shed 0 bases, with 6 bases lying between them. CDR3 length: 14 amino acids. Germline V gene sequence: CDR1 LGHNA, CDR2 YSLEER. Sequenced sample: glioma tissue, nonneoplastic brain tissue, or PBMCs (not recorded which). This TCR derives from a human donor with low-grade glioma or glioblastoma, undergoing nonglioma brain surgery, or in good health (not recorded which). The chain is built from TRBV4-3 and TRBJ1-1; no firm D call. This chain's CDR3 is CASSQGGMNTEAFF. CDR3 DNA: TGCGCCAGCAGCCAAGGGGGTATGAACACTGAAGCTTTCTTT.